This TCR beta chain comes out of a study of blood T cell repertoires in COVID-19. V dropped 5 bases and J dropped 6 bases, with 13 bases sitting between them. The length of the CDR3 is 13 residues. Per germline, CDR1 KGHSH and CDR2 LQKENI. Using immunoSEQ multiplex PCR, the repertoire was profiled, and TCRdb retains in-frame clones only, with some absent. The table lists some 170,000 clones, 75% to 90% of them singletons. This TCR derives from a man in his forties who had recovered from COVID-19. The sample comprised PBMCs or T cells enriched from blood (not recorded which). This chain connects TRBV18 to TRBJ1-2; D gene uncertain. CDR3 region: CASSDMMRDGYTF. CDR3 DNA sequence: TGTGCCAGCTCAGATATGATGCGGGATGGCTACACCTTC.